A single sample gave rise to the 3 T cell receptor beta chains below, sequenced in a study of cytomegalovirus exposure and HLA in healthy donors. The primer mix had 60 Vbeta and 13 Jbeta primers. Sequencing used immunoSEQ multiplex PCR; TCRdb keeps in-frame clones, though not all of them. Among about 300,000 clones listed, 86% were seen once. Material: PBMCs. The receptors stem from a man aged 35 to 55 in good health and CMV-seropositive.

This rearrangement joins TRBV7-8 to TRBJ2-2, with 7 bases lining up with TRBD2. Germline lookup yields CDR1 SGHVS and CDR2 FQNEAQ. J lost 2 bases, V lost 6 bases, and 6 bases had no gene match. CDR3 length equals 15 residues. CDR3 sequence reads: CASREGLLNTGELFF. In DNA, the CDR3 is TGTGCCAGCAGGGAGGGACTACTTAACACCGGGGAGCTGTTTTTT.

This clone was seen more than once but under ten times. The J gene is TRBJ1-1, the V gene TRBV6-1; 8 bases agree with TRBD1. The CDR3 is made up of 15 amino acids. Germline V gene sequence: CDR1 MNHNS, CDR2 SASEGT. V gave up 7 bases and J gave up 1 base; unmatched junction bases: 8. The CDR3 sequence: CASTRDRGGNTEAFF. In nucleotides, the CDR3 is TGTGCCAGCACCCGAGACAGGGGCGGGAACACTGAAGCTTTCTTT.

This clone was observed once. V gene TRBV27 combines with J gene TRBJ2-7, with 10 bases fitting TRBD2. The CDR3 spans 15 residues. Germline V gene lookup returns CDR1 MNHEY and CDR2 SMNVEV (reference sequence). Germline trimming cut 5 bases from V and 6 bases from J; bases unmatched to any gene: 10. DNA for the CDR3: TGTGCCAGCAGTACCCTAGCGGGAGTCCCGTTCGAGCAGTACTTC. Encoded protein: CASSTLAGVPFEQYF.